This entry is about one T cell receptor (beta chain). Its matching antigen is unknown. Its ends do not fully match the called genes, so a read error is possible. The CDR3 is made up of 14 amino acids. The germline V gene encodes CDR1 SEHNR and CDR2 FQNEAQ (reference sequence). This sample is part of a study of cytomegalovirus exposure and HLA in healthy donors. Study outcomes and limitations: Presence/absence analyses assumed roughly uniform sequencing depth across donors, which may not hold.

Donors had nominal health at sampling but likely had unrecorded immune exposures. Both 60 Vbeta primers and 13 Jbeta primers went into the PCR. TCRdb's table, derived via immunoSEQ multiplex PCR, lists solely in-frame clones and lacks some. The data hold about 150,000 clones, with around 75% observed a single time. This chain connects TRBV7-9 to TRBJ2-4, with TRBD2 matching 9 bases. Sequenced sample: PBMCs. The sequence came from a man aged 30-40 years in good health and CMV-seronegative. This CDR3 is CASSQGLAKNSQYF. As DNA, the CDR3 is TGTGCCAGCAGCCAGGGACTAGCCAAAAACAGTCAGTACTTC.